This entry features one T cell receptor beta chain sequence. The authors' processing: Quantification of nucleated cells was approximated via reference gene primer amplification. The assay was immunoSEQ multiplex PCR, and TCRdb's table has in-frame clones only and misses some. D and trimming come from the DNA, and the V and J calls and clone size come from that table. The sample gives more than 15,000 clones, 85% to 95% of which show up once; roughly 4.3% is in the top ten. This entry comes from a study of blood T cell repertoires in COVID-19. The overall study: Some COVID-19 samples were acute and others convalescent; all came from the United States, Italy and Spain. T cells, B-cell-depleted T cells, or PBMCs supplied cDNA or gDNA.

The receptor was isolated from a woman in her fifties or sixties with active COVID-19. Specimen: peripheral blood.

CDR3 in DNA: TGTGCCAGCAGCGAACGAGCTAGCGGAACCTACAATGAGCAGTTCTTC. This sequence encodes CASSERASGTYNEQFF. The chain recombines TRBV9 with TRBJ2-1; TRBD2 matches at 7 bases. This CDR3 region has 16 residues. V was clipped by 3 bases and J by 2 bases; unmatched bases: 8. CDR1 SGDLS and CDR2 YYNGEE come from the germline V gene.